This T cell receptor beta chain was documented in a study of cytomegalovirus exposure and HLA in healthy donors. V was trimmed by 4 bases and J by 7 bases, leaving 16 bases between them. The germline CDR1 and CDR2 sequences are SQVTM and ANQGSEA. The CDR3 totals 13 residues. About this clone: Its antigen is currently unknown.

Broader study findings: Generally TCR sequences proved uncommon, though certain public TCRs appeared in numerous donors. A later analysis showed TCR association rates differing by HLA locus, peaking at DRB1 and lowest at HLA-C.

Vbeta (60) and Jbeta (13) primers were used in the PCR. The repertoire was sequenced with immunoSEQ multiplex PCR; TCRdb's copy has only in-frame clones and lacks some. The table for this sample gives around 210,000 clones. Sequenced sample: PBMCs. The receptor was isolated from a girl aged 2 to 9 in good health and CMV-seropositive. V usage is TRBV29-1 and J usage is TRBJ1-1; maybe TRBD1 (6 bases). The CDR3 DNA reads as TGCAGCGTTGTACAGGGCCAACTCGGTGAAGCTTTCTTT. This sequence encodes CSVVQGQLGEAFF.